What follows are 30 T cell receptor beta chains derived from one specimen sequenced in a study of cytomegalovirus exposure and HLA in healthy donors. PCR employed 60 Vbeta and 13 Jbeta primers. Assay used: immunoSEQ multiplex PCR; TCRdb lists only in-frame clones, some missing. The sample has about 48,000 clones. Sequencing input: PBMCs. Every receptor here comes from a woman aged 40-49 years in good health and CMV-seronegative.

The chain links TRBV7-2 to TRBJ1-2; D perhaps matches TRBD1 (5 bases). CDR3 length: 13 amino acids. CDR1 and CDR2 (germline): SGHTA, FQGNSA. V dropped 4 bases and J dropped 5 bases, with 11 bases sitting between them. The CDR3 spells CASSSTVRYGYTF. CDR3 DNA: TGTGCCAGCAGCTCGACAGTCAGATATGGCTACACCTTC.

V and J are TRBV6-1 and TRBJ1-2; 10 nucleotides match TRBD1. The V gene's germline CDR1 is MNHNS and CDR2 SASEGT. The V segment lost 3 bases and the J segment 8 bases; nucleotides outside the gene matches: 15. This CDR3 has 17 amino acids. In nucleotides, the CDR3 is TGTGCCAGCAGTGAGGGACAGGGGATCGGCGGGATTTTAGGCTACACCTTC. Translated, it gives CASSEGQGIGGILGYTF.

To note about this clone: The sample holds other DNA sequences that translate to the same CDR3. V is TRBV2 and J is TRBJ1-1; 7 nucleotides agree with TRBD1. CDR1 and CDR2 (germline): SNHLY, FYNNEI. The CDR3 is made up of 15 amino acids. Trimming took 2 bases from V and 4 from J; bases not matched to a gene: 7. The chain's CDR3 is CASSERGAGGTEAFF. In nucleotides, the CDR3 is TGTGCCAGCAGTGAAAGGGGCGCAGGGGGCACTGAAGCTTTCTTT.

This sequence joins TRBV5-1 and TRBJ2-1; 11 bases are shared with TRBD2. Germline V lookup: CDR1 SGHRS, CDR2 YFSETQ. The V and J ends lost 2 bases and 5 bases, in that order; junction bases with no gene match: 3. CDR3 length: 15 residues. The CDR3 coding sequence is TGCGCCAGCAGCTTACTAGCGGGGGCCAACAATGAGCAGTTCTTC. This translates into CASSLLAGANNEQFF.

The gene calls are TRBV18 and TRBJ2-1; TRBD1 agrees at 7 bases. This CDR3 region has 16 residues. V shed 5 bases, J shed 0 bases, and the junction held 7 bases outside the gene matches. Germline loops: CDR1 KGHSH, CDR2 LQKENI. The CDR3: CASSEQGFRSYNEQFF. CDR3 coding DNA: TGTGCCAGCTCAGAACAGGGGTTCCGCTCCTACAATGAGCAGTTCTTC.

This rearrangement joins TRBV6-6 to TRBJ1-4; D possibly corresponds to TRBD1 (6 bases). V was trimmed by 4 bases and J by 5 bases, leaving 14 bases between them. This CDR3 region has 15 residues. Germline V lookup: CDR1 MNHNY, CDR2 SVGAGI (reference sequence). The CDR3 sequence: CASSFSGGPNEKLFF. DNA for the CDR3: TGTGCCAGCAGTTTTTCCGGGGGGCCAAATGAAAAACTGTTTTTT.

This chain uses TRBV6-1 with TRBJ1-3; TRBD1 might be the D (5 bases). Trimming removed 0 bases from V and 4 bases from J, with 10 bases in between. This CDR3 spans 15 amino acids. Germline V gives CDR1 MNHNS, CDR2 SASEGT. CDR3 DNA sequence: TGTGCCAGCAGTGAAGCCCCAGGGATAGGAAACACCATATATTTT. Translating it yields CASSEAPGIGNTIYF.

The V call is TRBV29-1, the J call TRBJ1-2; D perhaps matches TRBD1 (6 bases). This CDR3 has 11 residues. V shed 3 bases and J shed 8 bases, with 10 bases lying between them. Germline-derived CDR1 and CDR2 are SQVTM and ANQGSEA. This CDR3 reads CSVDSQGGYTF. CDR3 sequence (DNA): TGCAGCGTTGACTCTCAGGGGGGCTACACCTTC. Supplemented by reference TRBV29-1 and TRBJ1-2, the full variable domain reads SAVISQKPSRDICQRGTSLTIQCQVDSQVTMMFWYRQQPGQSLTLIATANQGSEATYESGFVIDKFPISRPNLTFSTLTVSNMSPEDSSIYLCSVDSQGGYTFGSGTRLTVV.

CDR3 coding DNA: TGTGCCAGCTCACTACAGGGCTACGAGCAGTACTTC. Translation gives CASSLQGYEQYF. The rearrangement links TRBV18 to TRBJ2-7; tentative D call: TRBD1 (6 bases). This CDR3 comprises 12 residues. V was pared by 4 bases and J by 3 bases, with 7 bases between. Germline V CDR1 and CDR2: KGHSH, LQKENI.

V and J are TRBV6-6 and TRBJ1-5, with D possibly being TRBD1 (6 bases). Germline assignment: CDR1 MNHNY and CDR2 SVGAGI (reference sequence). The CDR3 covers 15 residues. Trimming cost V 5 bases and J 5 bases, with 16 bases left between them. This chain's CDR3 is CASSADRDTDQPQHF. In DNA, the CDR3 is TGTGCCAGCAGTGCCGACCGGGACACCGATCAGCCCCAGCATTTT.

This chain uses TRBV28 with TRBJ2-1; maybe TRBD2 (6 bases). The CDR3 covers 15 residues. The germline V gene encodes CDR1 MDHEN and CDR2 SYDVKM. Trimming stripped 3 bases from V and 5 bases from J, with 14 bases between. The DNA of the CDR3 is TGTGCCAGCAGTTTCGGGGGACCAGCCAACAATGAGCAGTTCTTC. Amino acid sequence: CASSFGGPANNEQFF.

The chain carries TRBV18 and TRBJ1-5; D unresolved. Trimming cost V 3 bases and J 7 bases, with 10 bases left between them. This CDR3 has 13 amino acids. Germline assignment: CDR1 KGHSH and CDR2 LQKENI. CDR3 DNA sequence: TGTGCCAGCTCACCCACGAGGGTGCAGCCCCAGCATTTT. Translating it yields CASSPTRVQPQHF.

The CDR3 is CASRFPRDEQFF. Written as DNA, the CDR3 is TGCGCCAGCAGATTTCCGCGGGATGAGCAGTTCTTC. The chain is built from TRBV5-1 and TRBJ2-1, with D possibly TRBD2 on 5 matching bases. The CDR3 is 12 residues long. Germline assignment: CDR1 SGHRS and CDR2 YFSETQ. V dropped 5 bases and J dropped 8 bases, with 11 bases sitting between them. Complete variable domain (other parts from reference TRBV5-1 and TRBJ2-1): KAGVTQTPRYLIKTRGQQVTLSCSPISGHRSVSWYQQTPGQGLQFLFEYFSETQRNKGNFPGRFSGRQFSNSRSEMNVSTLELGDSALYLCASRFPRDEQFFGPGTRLTVL.

The chain is built from TRBV6-5 and TRBJ1-4, with unresolved D. Germline lookup yields CDR1 MNHEY and CDR2 SVGAGI. The CDR3 consists of 14 residues. The germline V and J ends were trimmed by 0 bases and 4 bases, with 6 bases remaining between them. CDR3 residues: CASSYSFRNEKLFF. In DNA form, the CDR3 reads TGTGCCAGCAGTTACTCCTTCCGTAATGAAAAACTGTTTTTT.

The DNA of the CDR3 is TGCGCCAGCAGCCCACAGGGGGCGGGCGCCTACGAGCAGTACTTC. Amino acid sequence: CASSPQGAGAYEQYF. The rearrangement links TRBV5-1 to TRBJ2-7; 9 bases are a match to TRBD1. V was clipped by 4 bases and J by 2 bases; unmatched bases: 7. The CDR3 is made up of 15 amino acids. CDR1 is SGHRS and CDR2 is YFSETQ in the germline V gene.

The rearrangement links TRBV29-1 to TRBJ1-2; 9 positions match TRBD1. CDR1 is SQVTM, CDR2 ANQGSEA, per germline. This CDR3 contains 17 residues. V was clipped by 7 bases and J by 8 bases; unmatched bases: 23. CDR3 sequence: CSADQMGLKDRGGGYTF. CDR3 DNA: TGCAGCGCCGACCAAATGGGATTAAAGGACAGGGGCGGCGGCTACACCTTC.

The chain joins TRBV9 to TRBJ2-7; the match to TRBD1 covers 7 bases. The length of the CDR3 is 13 residues. CDR1 and CDR2 from the germline V gene are SGDLS and YYNGEE. The V and J ends lost 0 bases and 7 bases, in that order; junction bases with no gene match: 4. CDR3 DNA sequence: TGTGCCAGCAGCGTAGAGAGGGGGCGAGAGCAGTACTTC. Protein sequence: CASSVERGREQYF.

The chain couples TRBV5-1 to TRBJ1-1; D not resolved. Germline CDR1 reads SGHRS; CDR2 reads YFSETQ. V was cut by 7 bases and J by 1 base, with 14 bases left in between. The CDR3 is 14 residues long. CDR3 sequence (DNA): TGCGCCAGCTCCCCCATGACGGGGAACACTGAAGCTTTCTTT. Its protein is CASSPMTGNTEAFF.

The genes are TRBV18 and TRBJ2-5; 11 nucleotides line up with TRBD1. Germline CDR1 KGHSH, CDR2 LQKENI. The CDR3 is made up of 16 amino acids. V dropped 2 bases and J dropped 5; count of bases not matched to a gene: 7. The CDR3: CASSPLDRGLGETQYF. The CDR3 DNA sequence: TGTGCCAGCTCACCATTGGACAGGGGGCTTGGGGAGACCCAGTACTTC. Complete variable domain (other parts from reference TRBV18 and TRBJ2-5): NAGVMQNPRHLVRRRGQEARLRCSPMKGHSHVYWYRQLPEEGLKFMVYLQKENIIDESGMPKERFSAEFPKEGPSILRIQQVVRGDSAAYFCASSPLDRGLGETQYFGPGTRLLVL.

The chain is built from TRBV6-5 and TRBJ1-6; 7 nucleotides align to TRBD1. V shed 6 bases, J shed 6 bases, and the junction held 8 bases outside the gene matches. The CDR3 covers 15 residues. CDR1 is MNHEY and CDR2 is SVGAGI in the germline V gene. CDR3 sequence reads: CASRVGTASNSPLHF. Here the CDR3 DNA reads TGTGCCAGCAGGGTCGGGACAGCCTCTAATTCACCCCTCCACTTT.

The chain has TRBV5-4 and TRBJ2-2, with 13 bases matching TRBD2. CDR3 length: 17 amino acids. The V segment lost 5 bases and the J segment 6 bases; nucleotides outside the gene matches: 10. Germline V gene lookup returns CDR1 SGHNT and CDR2 YYREEE (reference sequence). The chain's CDR3 is CASSSLAGGQSAGELFF. For the CDR3, the DNA is TGTGCCAGCAGTTCACTAGCGGGAGGGCAAAGTGCCGGGGAGCTGTTTTTT.

CDR3 protein: CASSALGGTVYEQYF. CDR3 DNA: TGTGCCAGCAGCGCCCTCGGTGGGACAGTCTACGAGCAGTACTTC. The genes are TRBV9 and TRBJ2-7, with TRBD1 matching over 7 bases. Germline CDR1 is SGDLS and CDR2 is YYNGEE. V lost 3 bases, J lost 3 bases, and 9 bases stayed unmatched. The CDR3 sequence is 15 residues long.

V and J are TRBV18 and TRBJ1-2; 10 bases map to TRBD1. Trimming cost V 3 bases and J 5 bases; bases outside gene matches: 6. The CDR3 sequence is 15 residues long. From germline, CDR1 is KGHSH and CDR2 LQKENI. CDR3 loop: CASSPGTGVDYGYTF. In DNA form, the CDR3 reads TGTGCCAGCTCACCGGGGACAGGGGTGGATTATGGCTACACCTTC.

This rearrangement joins TRBV18 to TRBJ2-7, with 11 bases aligning to TRBD2. The CDR3 runs to 14 residues. V was pared by 8 bases and J by 2 bases, with 5 bases of the junction left unmatched. The germline gives CDR1 KGHSH, CDR2 LQKENI. The CDR3 bases are TGTGCCAGCGCCACTAGCGGGAGAGCCTACGAGCAGTACTTC. As protein: CASATSGRAYEQYF.

This chain joins TRBV27 and TRBJ1-2; D call uncertain. V gave up 4 bases and J gave up 0 bases, with 12 bases separating them. The CDR3 totals 15 residues. CDR1 MNHEY and CDR2 SMNVEV come from the germline V gene (reference sequence). For the CDR3, the DNA is TGTGCCAGCAGTTCGCTCCGGGAAACTAACTATGGCTACACCTTC. Translation: CASSSLRETNYGYTF.

V gene TRBV7-2 combines with J gene TRBJ1-3; 7 nucleotides align to TRBD1. Looked up from germline, CDR1 is SGHTA and CDR2 is FQGNSA. V shed 3 bases, J shed 7 bases, and the junction held 12 bases outside the gene matches. There are 16 residues in the CDR3. The CDR3 here is CASSLNEGANTNTIYF. The DNA of the CDR3 is TGTGCCAGCAGCTTGAACGAGGGGGCAAATACTAACACCATATATTTT.

The CDR3 loop reads CASSWGLDRGLRQETQYF. In DNA form, the CDR3 reads TGCGCCAGCAGCTGGGGTTTGGACAGGGGGTTACGACAAGAGACCCAGTACTTC. V and J are TRBV5-1 and TRBJ2-5; 10 bases map to TRBD1. The V gene end was trimmed by 3 bases and the J gene end by 2 bases; junction bases not matched to a gene: 13. Germline V CDR1 and CDR2: SGHRS, YFSETQ. The CDR3 spans 18 residues.

The J gene is TRBJ1-2, the V gene TRBV30; D may be TRBD1 (5 bases). Trimming pared 3 bases from V and 0 bases from J, leaving 8 bases between. The CDR3 has 13 amino acids. CDR1 and CDR2 (germline): GTSNPN, SVGIG (reference sequence). In DNA, the CDR3 is TGTGCCTGGAGCTCAGGGTCTAACTATGGCTACACCTTC. It codes for CAWSSGSNYGYTF.

The rearrangement joins TRBV5-1 to TRBJ2-7; the D is unclear. Germline V gene data show CDR1 as SGHRS and CDR2 as YFSETQ. V was pared by 4 bases and J by 2 bases, with 7 bases between. This CDR3 spans 12 amino acids. The CDR3 nucleotides read TGCGCCAGCAGCCAGACTGCCTACGAGCAGTACTTC. Residues: CASSQTAYEQYF.

This rearrangement joins TRBV19 to TRBJ1-2; a weak D match, TRBD1 (5 bases). V was clipped by 11 bases and J by 2 bases, with 15 bases between them. This CDR3 has 13 amino acids. CDR1 LNHDA and CDR2 SQIVND come from the germline V gene (reference sequence). This CDR3 is CASGQGINYGYTF. The CDR3 DNA is TGTGCCTCCGGGCAGGGAATAAACTATGGCTACACCTTC.